The 8 T cell receptor beta chains in this list originate from one sample, sequenced in a study of cytomegalovirus exposure and HLA in healthy donors. PCR was performed using 60 Vbeta and 13 Jbeta primers. Data came from immunoSEQ multiplex PCR; TCRdb stores just in-frame clones and leaves some out. The sample holds over 150,000 clones, 75% seen once. Sequences were obtained from PBMCs. These receptors were collected from a male donor in good health and CMV-seronegative.

The chain employs TRBV2 and TRBJ2-3; D is possibly TRBD2 (6 bases). CDR1 SNHLY and CDR2 FYNNEI come from the germline V gene. The length of the CDR3 is 14 residues. Trimming took off 7 bases at V and 5 bases at J, with 16 bases between the two ends. CDR3 in DNA: TGTGCCAGCACTCCGGGACTGAGGGGAGATACGCAGTATTTT. Translated: CASTPGLRGDTQYF.

CDR3 sequence: CASSYRGINQPQHF. DNA of the CDR3: TGTGCCAGCAGCTACAGGGGGATCAATCAGCCCCAGCATTTT. The chain carries TRBV6-5 and TRBJ1-5, with 8 bases aligning to TRBD1. V lost 6 bases, J lost 3 bases, and 4 bases stayed unmatched. CDR3 length equals 14 residues. Per germline, CDR1 MNHEY and CDR2 SVGAGI.

In its sample, this clone was seen once. The rearrangement links TRBV9 to TRBJ1-2; the D gene is possibly TRBD1 (6 bases). This CDR3 has 16 amino acids. V was clipped by 3 bases and J by 4 bases, with 19 bases between them. Germline assignment: CDR1 SGDLS and CDR2 YYNGEE. The CDR3 coding sequence is TGTGCCAGCAGCGGTACATCCAGGACAGTAAGCTATGGCTACACCTTC. It yields the protein CASSGTSRTVSYGYTF.

This clone was detected once. The rearrangement uses TRBV9 and TRBJ2-2; 9 bases line up with TRBD2. The junction had 11 bases not matched to a gene; V was cut back by 4 bases and J by 1 base. Per germline, CDR1 SGDLS and CDR2 YYNGEE. This CDR3 has 18 amino acids. Written as DNA, the CDR3 is TGTGCCAGCAGCTTCGGCGGAGCGGGAGGACGGAACACCGGGGAGCTGTTTTTT. This codes for CASSFGGAGGRNTGELFF.

This clone was counted a single time. CDR3 in amino acids: CASRTGTNFNQPQHF. As DNA, the CDR3 is TGTGCCAGCAGAACCGGGACAAACTTCAATCAGCCCCAGCATTTT. The chain is built from TRBV2 and TRBJ1-5, with TRBD1 as a possible D gene (6 bases). CDR1 is SNHLY, CDR2 FYNNEI, per germline. This CDR3 contains 15 residues. The V and J ends lost 6 bases and 3 bases respectively, with 15 bases between them.

Concerning this clone itself: The junction departs from the called germline gene at one end, perhaps through a read error. The chain carries TRBV7-9 and TRBJ1-2, with D possibly matching TRBD1 (6 bases). CDR1 and CDR2 from the germline V gene are SEHNR and FQNEAQ (reference sequence). CDR3 length equals 15 residues. CDR3 nucleotide sequence: TGTTCCAGCAGTAATCCTGGGCAGGGGTCATATGGCTACACCTTC. Encoded protein: CSSSNPGQGSYGYTF.

The chain is built from TRBV6-1 and TRBJ1-1, with 7 nucleotides matching TRBD1. V trimming: 2 bases; J trimming: 5 bases; junction bases outside the gene matches: 8. CDR3 length equals 15 residues. Germline CDR1 is MNHNS and CDR2 is SASEGT. In nucleotides, the CDR3 is TGTGCCAGCAGTGAATTGAGGGGGCATCGAACTGAAGCTTTCTTT. This encodes CASSELRGHRTEAFF.

A note on this clone: One end of the junction is discordant with germline, which a read error may explain. In DNA form, the CDR3 reads TGTGTCAGCAGAGGGGTCGAGAATCAGCCCCAGCATTTT. As protein: CVSRGVENQPQHF. The rearrangement links TRBV27 to TRBJ1-5; tentatively, D is TRBD1 (5 bases). CDR1 is MNHEY, CDR2 SMNVEV, per germline (reference sequence). The CDR3 loop spans 13 amino acids.